This passage covers 27 T cell receptor beta chains from one sample sequenced in a study of blood T cell repertoires in COVID-19. Repertoires were generated with immunoSEQ multiplex PCR, while TCRdb's copy carries only in-frame clones and drops some. The sample gives some 200,000 clones, 88% of which show up once; just over 2.5% is in the top ten. The sequenced sample was PBMCs or T cells enriched from blood (not recorded which). Source of these receptors: a woman under 40 who had recovered from COVID-19.

The chain combines TRBV5-1 with TRBJ2-5; a weak D match, TRBD2 (6 bases). Germline V CDR1 and CDR2: SGHRS, YFSETQ. This CDR3 has 15 amino acids. The V gene lost 0 bases and the J gene lost 5 bases, with 14 bases spanning the gap. DNA of the CDR3: TGCGCCAGCAGCTTGGTTAGCGGACCCCAGGAGACCCAGTACTTC. Translation: CASSLVSGPQETQYF.

V gene TRBV18 combines with J gene TRBJ1-5; 12 bases match TRBD1. Germline loops: CDR1 KGHSH, CDR2 LQKENI. The CDR3 runs to 18 residues. With 6 bases clipped from V and 1 base from J, the junction kept 10 bases outside the gene matches. The CDR3 sequence is CASSAGTGGRISNQPQHF. Written as DNA, the CDR3 is TGTGCCAGCTCTGCCGGGACAGGGGGCAGAATAAGCAATCAGCCCCAGCATTTT.

The chain carries TRBV5-1 and TRBJ2-2, with D perhaps TRBD1 (5 bases). V lost 9 bases and J 7 bases, leaving 13 bases between the germline ends. The CDR3 extends over 12 amino acids. Germline V gives CDR1 SGHRS, CDR2 YFSETQ. This CDR3 reads CATHTGSGELFF. The CDR3 DNA follows: TGCGCCACTCATACAGGAAGCGGGGAGCTGTTTTTT.

Comment on this clone: The junction shows a germline mismatch at one end, possibly a read error. J is TRBJ2-7 and V is TRBV9; 7 bases are a match to TRBD1. Germline loops: CDR1 SGDLS, CDR2 YYNGEE. The CDR3 is made up of 15 amino acids. CDR3 loop: CASSARDSFSHEQYF. The CDR3 DNA sequence: TGTGCCAGCAGCGCCCGGGACAGTTTCTCCCACGAGCAGTACTTC.

This clone was found once. The chain couples TRBV5-6 to TRBJ1-5; TRBD1 agrees at 8 bases. CDR1 is SGHDT and CDR2 is YYEEEE in the germline V gene. Trimming took 3 bases from V and 7 from J; bases not matched to a gene: 6. The CDR3 spans 14 residues. The CDR3 here is CASSWTGNGQPQHF. CDR3 DNA: TGTGCCAGCAGCTGGACAGGGAATGGACAGCCCCAGCATTTT.

This chain uses TRBV5-8 with TRBJ1-5; the match to TRBD1 covers 7 bases. Germline lookup yields CDR1 SGHTS and CDR2 YDEGEE. V lost 1 base and J lost 7; bases outside the gene matches: 8. The CDR3 extends over 15 amino acids. The CDR3 coding sequence is TGTGCCAGCAGCTTGAAGGGGGCCGTCCGACAGCCCCAGCATTTT. Amino acids: CASSLKGAVRQPQHF.

This clone was recorded a few times. The V and J genes are TRBV12-3 or TRBV12-4 and TRBJ1-3; D remains unclear. The ends were cut back, 6 bases at V and 4 bases at J, with 4 bases in the middle. CDR3 size: 11 residues. The CDR3 loop reads CASRQGNTIYF. CDR3 nucleotides: TGTGCCAGCAGACAGGGAAACACCATATATTTT.

V usage is TRBV9 and J usage is TRBJ1-6; 7 nucleotides match TRBD1. This CDR3 spans 15 amino acids. The germline V gene has CDR1 SGDLS and CDR2 YYNGEE. Losses at the gene ends were 3 bases for V and 8 bases for J; bases not matched to a gene: 8. DNA of the CDR3: TGTGCCAGCAGCGAGGGGGCAGGGGTTGATTCACCCCTCCACTTT. Amino acids: CASSEGAGVDSPLHF. The variable domain in full, with the rest retrieved from reference TRBV9 and TRBJ1-6, is DSGVTQTPKHLITATGQRVTLRCSPRSGDLSVYWYQQSLDQGLQFLIQYYNGEERAKGNILERFSAQQFPDLHSELNLSSLELGDSALYFCASSEGAGVDSPLHFGNGTRLTVT.

This chain connects TRBV6-1 to TRBJ2-7; 9 nucleotides agree with TRBD1. The CDR3 spans 15 residues. Germline V gene data show CDR1 as MNHNS and CDR2 as SASEGT. V shed 2 bases, J shed 1 base, and the junction held 3 bases outside the gene matches. The chain's CDR3 is CASSEWGTGSYEQYF. The CDR3 DNA is TGTGCCAGCAGTGAATGGGGGACAGGGTCCTACGAGCAGTACTTC.

This clone has more than one count but fewer than ten. The chain is built from TRBV2 and TRBJ1-5, with 7 bases matching TRBD1. J was trimmed by 1 base and V by 6 bases; bases with no gene match: 3. The CDR3 has 14 amino acids. CDR1 is SNHLY, CDR2 FYNNEI, per germline. The CDR3 DNA follows: TGTGCCAGCAGCCAACAGGGGAGCAATCAGCCCCAGCATTTT. It yields the protein CASSQQGSNQPQHF.

The sample holds a few counts of this clone. The rearrangement joins TRBV20-1 to TRBJ1-1; D remains unclear. This CDR3 has 11 amino acids. CDR1 and CDR2 (germline): DFQATT, SNEGSKA (reference sequence). V was pared by 6 bases and J by 1 base, with 6 bases between. The CDR3 reads CSARGNTEAFF. CDR3 nucleotides: TGCAGTGCCCGGGGGAACACTGAAGCTTTCTTT.

This rearrangement joins TRBV5-1 to TRBJ2-5; the D gene is possibly TRBD2 (6 bases). Between the trimmed V and J ends, which lost 4 bases and 5 bases, there was a span of 18 bases. This CDR3 is built from 15 residues. CDR1 SGHRS and CDR2 YFSETQ come from the germline V gene. CDR3 DNA: TGCGCCAGCAGCAATGCACCCGGGAGCTACGAGACCCAGTACTTC. It is translated as CASSNAPGSYETQYF.

The chain has TRBV7-8 and TRBJ1-6, with D possibly matching TRBD1 (6 bases). Germline assignment: CDR1 SGHVS and CDR2 FQNEAQ. The CDR3 extends over 14 amino acids. V was clipped by 0 bases and J by 10 bases, with 10 bases between them. The CDR3 loop is CASSLAHRESPLHF. The CDR3 DNA is TGTGCCAGCAGCTTAGCGCACAGGGAATCACCCCTCCACTTT.

The V gene is TRBV11-3, the J gene TRBJ2-2, with D perhaps TRBD1 (6 bases). Trimming cost V 4 bases and J 6 bases, with 15 bases left between them. CDR3 length: 15 residues. Germline V gives CDR1 SGHNT, CDR2 YENEEA. In DNA form, the CDR3 reads TGTGCCAGCAGCTCGTCCTACAGGGATGCCGGGGAGCTGTTTTTT. The encoded protein is CASSSSYRDAGELFF.

The J gene is TRBJ1-1, the V gene TRBV10-3; D not resolved. Germline assignment: CDR1 ENHRY and CDR2 SYGVKD. The germline V and J ends were trimmed by 0 bases and 2 bases, with 10 bases remaining between them. The CDR3 spans 15 residues. The CDR3 sequence: CAISESDRDNTEAFF. CDR3 in DNA: TGTGCCATCAGTGAGTCGGACCGGGATAACACTGAAGCTTTCTTT.

The chain couples TRBV18 to TRBJ2-5, with D maybe TRBD1 (6 bases). The ends were cut back, 2 bases at V and 2 bases at J, with 15 bases in the middle. The CDR3 is 16 residues long. Germline CDR1 KGHSH, CDR2 LQKENI. CDR3 in amino acids: CASSPSRTESQETQYF. The CDR3 nucleotides are TGTGCCAGCTCACCAAGTCGGACAGAATCTCAAGAGACCCAGTACTTC.

This chain links TRBV6-2 or TRBV6-3 with TRBJ2-7; TRBD2 might be the D (5 bases). Per germline, CDR1 MNHEY and CDR2 SVGEGT. The CDR3 totals 12 residues. V was clipped by 6 bases and J by 3 bases, with 9 bases between them. The CDR3 sequence is CASSLLVYEQYF. CDR3 DNA sequence: TGTGCCAGCAGCCTACTAGTCTACGAGCAGTACTTC.

This chain connects TRBV19 to TRBJ1-2; 7 bases map to TRBD1. Germline V gene lookup returns CDR1 LNHDA and CDR2 SQIVND (reference sequence). V was pared by 1 base and J by 5 bases, with 7 bases of the junction left unmatched. The CDR3 covers 15 residues. In DNA form, the CDR3 reads TGTGCCAGTAGTATAGGACAGGGTTTTCGTTATGGCTACACCTTC. Translation: CASSIGQGFRYGYTF.

This rearrangement joins TRBV5-1 to TRBJ1-1; perhaps TRBD1 as D (5 bases). This CDR3 contains 15 residues. V gave up 1 base and J gave up 0 bases, with 10 bases separating them. Germline V gene lookup returns CDR1 SGHRS and CDR2 YFSETQ. CDR3: CASSLQGVVNTEAFF. The DNA for the CDR3 is TGCGCCAGCAGCTTGCAGGGTGTTGTGAACACTGAAGCTTTCTTT. Complete variable domain (other parts from reference TRBV5-1 and TRBJ1-1): KAGVTQTPRYLIKTRGQQVTLSCSPISGHRSVSWYQQTPGQGLQFLFEYFSETQRNKGNFPGRFSGRQFSNSRSEMNVSTLELGDSALYLCASSLQGVVNTEAFFGQGTRLTVV.

The chain recombines TRBV7-8 with TRBJ1-2; D unclear. The CDR3 totals 15 residues. Per the germline V gene, CDR1 is SGHVS and CDR2 is FQNEAQ. Trimming stripped 5 bases from V and 6 bases from J, with 19 bases between. The CDR3 here is CASSIRLTWYDGYTF. The CDR3 DNA follows: TGTGCCAGCAGCATAAGACTCACGTGGTATGATGGCTACACCTTC.

This chain joins TRBV5-6 and TRBJ1-2; 9 nucleotides agree with TRBD1. The junction had 5 bases not matched to a gene; V was cut back by 3 bases and J by 8 bases. The germline CDR1 and CDR2 sequences are SGHDT and YYEEEE. The CDR3 extends over 13 amino acids. The CDR3 is CASSSNRGRGYTF. CDR3 nucleotides: TGTGCCAGCAGCTCAAACAGGGGGCGAGGCTACACCTTC.

The chain employs TRBV4-3 and TRBJ2-1, with D hard to call. This CDR3 region has 15 residues. With 0 bases removed from V and 10 bases from J, the gap between germline ends came to 16 bases. CDR1 is LGHNA and CDR2 is YSLEER in the germline V gene. CDR3: CASSQDYRYSLEQFF. The CDR3 nucleotides read TGCGCCAGCAGCCAAGATTATCGTTACAGCCTGGAGCAGTTCTTC.

This clone has more than one count but fewer than ten. The V and J genes are TRBV2 and TRBJ2-7; 8 bases are a match to TRBD1. Germline-derived CDR1 and CDR2 are SNHLY and FYNNEI. The CDR3 runs to 15 residues. V was clipped by 2 bases and J by 5 bases; unmatched bases: 8. CDR3 region: CASSEPRGRGNEQYF. The CDR3 DNA is TGTGCCAGCAGTGAACCCAGGGGGCGCGGGAACGAGCAGTACTTC.

This clone came up a few times. The J gene is TRBJ1-3, the V gene TRBV4-2, with D possibly TRBD1 on 6 matching bases. The germline CDR1 and CDR2 sequences are LGHNA and YNFKEQ. The CDR3 loop spans 14 amino acids. Trimming removed 1 base at V and 2 bases at J, with 6 bases between. In nucleotides, the CDR3 is TGTGCCAGCAGCCAAGGGACAGCTGGAAACACCATATATTTT. This sequence encodes CASSQGTAGNTIYF.

The chain uses TRBV19 and TRBJ1-3; tentatively, D is TRBD1 (6 bases). The CDR3 has 14 amino acids. The V and J ends lost 7 bases and 1 base respectively, with 11 bases between them. CDR1 is LNHDA, CDR2 SQIVND, per germline (reference sequence). CDR3 sequence reads: CASNQDRSGNTIYF. The CDR3 coding sequence is TGTGCCAGTAACCAAGACAGGTCTGGAAACACCATATATTTT. Filled out from reference TRBV19 and TRBJ1-3, the complete variable domain reads DGGITQSPKYLFRKEGQNVTLSCEQNLNHDAMYWYRQDPGQGLRLIYYSQIVNDFQKGDIAEGYSVSREKKESFPLTVTSAQKNPTAFYLCASNQDRSGNTIYFGEGSWLTVV.

The chain recombines TRBV10-3 with TRBJ2-3, with TRBD1 identical over 8 bases. Germline CDR1 is ENHRY and CDR2 is SYGVKD. The CDR3 is 17 residues long. J was trimmed by 2 bases and V by 4 bases; bases with no gene match: 11. The chain's CDR3 is CAISGQGQGISTDTQYF. Written as DNA, the CDR3 is TGTGCCATCAGTGGCCAAGGACAGGGCATATCCACAGATACGCAGTATTTT.

V usage is TRBV11-3 and J usage is TRBJ1-6; 8 bases align to TRBD1. Trimming removed 5 bases from V and 8 bases from J; junction bases left unmatched: 5. The CDR3 covers 14 residues. Germline V gives CDR1 SGHNT, CDR2 YENEEA. CDR3 residues: CASSLGQGDSPLHF. The CDR3, as DNA: TGTGCCAGCAGCCTCGGACAGGGAGATTCACCCCTCCACTTT.